This TCR beta chain was documented in a study of blood T cell dynamics during melanoma immunotherapy. Study findings and constraints: The study could not tell melanoma-specific clones from general immune activation.

With regard to this clone: Its antigen remains unidentified.

Indicated time point: week 3, after first cycle of checkpoint inhibitor. The CDR3 extends over 13 amino acids. The germline V gene encodes CDR1 SGHTA and CDR2 FQGNSA. Trimming took 5 bases from V and 7 from J, leaving 14 bases between them. Using immunoSEQ multiplex PCR, the repertoire was profiled, and TCRdb retains in-frame clones only, with some absent. Of about 11,000 clones in the sample, around 80% are singletons; the top ten hold about a fifth. Sequenced material: blood, taken from a patient treated with checkpoint blockade. This chain joins TRBV7-2 and TRBJ1-1; D gene unclear. The source is a human donor with melanoma. The CDR3 spells CASSPVPGSEAFF. Here the CDR3 DNA reads TGTGCCAGCAGCCCGGTCCCAGGCAGTGAAGCTTTCTTT.